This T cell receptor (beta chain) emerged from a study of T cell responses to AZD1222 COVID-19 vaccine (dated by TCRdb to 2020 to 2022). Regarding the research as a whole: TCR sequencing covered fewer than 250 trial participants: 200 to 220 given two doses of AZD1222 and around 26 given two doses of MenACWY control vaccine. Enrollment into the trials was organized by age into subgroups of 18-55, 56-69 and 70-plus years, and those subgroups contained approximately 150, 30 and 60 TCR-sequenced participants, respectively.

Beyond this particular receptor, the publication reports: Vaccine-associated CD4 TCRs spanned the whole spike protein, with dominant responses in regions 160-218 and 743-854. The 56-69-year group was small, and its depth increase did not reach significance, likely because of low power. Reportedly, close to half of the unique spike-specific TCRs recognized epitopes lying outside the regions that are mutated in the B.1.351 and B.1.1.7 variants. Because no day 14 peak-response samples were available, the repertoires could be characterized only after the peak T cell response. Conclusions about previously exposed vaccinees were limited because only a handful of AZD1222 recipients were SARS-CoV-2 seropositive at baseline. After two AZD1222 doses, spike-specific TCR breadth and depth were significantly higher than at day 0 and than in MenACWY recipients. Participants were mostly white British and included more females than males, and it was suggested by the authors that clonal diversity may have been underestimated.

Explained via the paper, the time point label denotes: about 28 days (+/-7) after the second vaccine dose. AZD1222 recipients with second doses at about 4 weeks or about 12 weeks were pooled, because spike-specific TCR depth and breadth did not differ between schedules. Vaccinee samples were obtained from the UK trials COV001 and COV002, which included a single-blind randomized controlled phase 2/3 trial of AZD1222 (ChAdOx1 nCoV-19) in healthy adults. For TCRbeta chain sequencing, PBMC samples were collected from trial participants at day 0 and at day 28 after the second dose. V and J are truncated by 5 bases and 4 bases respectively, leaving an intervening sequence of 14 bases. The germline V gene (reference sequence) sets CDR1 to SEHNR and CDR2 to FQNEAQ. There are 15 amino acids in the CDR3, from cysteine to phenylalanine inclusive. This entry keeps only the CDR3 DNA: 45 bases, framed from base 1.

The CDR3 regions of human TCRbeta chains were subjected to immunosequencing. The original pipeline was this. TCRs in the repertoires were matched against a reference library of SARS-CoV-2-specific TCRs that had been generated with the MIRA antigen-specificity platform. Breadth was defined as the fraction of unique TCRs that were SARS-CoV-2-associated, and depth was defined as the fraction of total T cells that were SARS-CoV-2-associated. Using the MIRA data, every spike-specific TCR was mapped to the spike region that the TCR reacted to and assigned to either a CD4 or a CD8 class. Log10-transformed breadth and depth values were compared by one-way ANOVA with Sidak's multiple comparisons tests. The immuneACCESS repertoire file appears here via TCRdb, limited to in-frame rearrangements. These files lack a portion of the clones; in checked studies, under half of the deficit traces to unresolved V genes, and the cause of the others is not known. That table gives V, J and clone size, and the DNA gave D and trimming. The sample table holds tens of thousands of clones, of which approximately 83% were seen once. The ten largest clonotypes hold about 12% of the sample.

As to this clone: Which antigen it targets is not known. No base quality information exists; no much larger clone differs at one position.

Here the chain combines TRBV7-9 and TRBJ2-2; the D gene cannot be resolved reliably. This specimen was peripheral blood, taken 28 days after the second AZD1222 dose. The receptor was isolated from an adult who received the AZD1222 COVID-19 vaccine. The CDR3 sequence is CASSAGSLFTGELFF. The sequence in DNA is TGTGCCAGCAGCGCCGGATCCCTATTCACCGGGGAGCTGTTTTTT. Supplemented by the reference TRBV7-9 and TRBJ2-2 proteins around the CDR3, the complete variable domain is DTGVSQNPRHKITKRGQNVTFRCDPISEHNRLYWYRQTLGQGPEFLTYFQNEAQLEKSRLLSDRFSAERPKGSFSTLEIQRTEQGDSAMYLCASSAGSLFTGELFFGEGSRLTVL.